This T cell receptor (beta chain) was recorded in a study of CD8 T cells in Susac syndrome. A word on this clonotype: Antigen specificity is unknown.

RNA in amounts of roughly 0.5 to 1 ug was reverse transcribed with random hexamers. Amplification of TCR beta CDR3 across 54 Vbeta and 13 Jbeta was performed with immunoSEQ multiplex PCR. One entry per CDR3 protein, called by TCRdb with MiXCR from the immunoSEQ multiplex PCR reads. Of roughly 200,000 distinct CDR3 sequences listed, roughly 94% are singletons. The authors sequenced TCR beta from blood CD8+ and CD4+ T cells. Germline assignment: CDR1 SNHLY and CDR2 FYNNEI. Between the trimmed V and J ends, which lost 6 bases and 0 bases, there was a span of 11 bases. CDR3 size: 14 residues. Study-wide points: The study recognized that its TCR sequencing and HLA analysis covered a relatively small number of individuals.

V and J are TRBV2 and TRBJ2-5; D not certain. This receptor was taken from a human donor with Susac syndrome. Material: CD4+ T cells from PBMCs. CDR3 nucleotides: TGTGCCAGCAGGAACCCGGGCTACCAAGAGACCCAGTACTTC. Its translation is CASRNPGYQETQYF.